Listed below are T cell receptor beta chains from one sample, sequenced in a study of cytomegalovirus exposure and HLA in healthy donors. This table comes from immunoSEQ multiplex PCR, and its TCRdb copy is limited to in-frame clones, with some not included. This sample has roughly 170,000 clones, with around 83% found just once. The sample taken for sequencing was PBMCs. The receptors were sampled from a man aged 50-60 years in good health and CMV-seronegative. Each CDR3 is given with its conserved first and last residue. The D gene is left open where the match is weak. Expanded clones are given a class, and other clones once, few, many or no size at all.

CDR3	DNA	D	size	V	J
CASSVGPTLTNYGYTF	TGTGCCAGCAGCGTAGGTCCGACTCTTACTAACTATGGCTACACCTTC	.	once	TRBV9	TRBJ1-2
CASSFSWTFDVWVEQYF	TGTGCCAGCAGCTTTTCGTGGACATTCGACGTATGGGTCGAGCAGTACTTC	.	.	TRBV9	TRBJ2-7
CASSILENTGELFF	TGTGCCAGTAGTATTTTAGAGAACACCGGGGAGCTGTTTTTT	.	once	TRBV19	TRBJ2-2
CASSLVLSTDTQYF	TGTGCCAGCAGCTTAGTACTCAGCACAGATACGCAGTATTTT	.	.	TRBV7-2	TRBJ2-3
CASSARVVGELFF	TGTGCCAGTAGTGCCAGGGTAGTCGGGGAGCTGTTTTTT	.	.	TRBV19	TRBJ2-2
CASSFDRGRSPLHF	TGTGCCAGCAGCTTTGACAGGGGTCGGTCACCCCTCCACTTT	TRBD1	.	TRBV7-2	TRBJ1-6
CASSLGGLAVRGVETQYF	TGCGCCAGCAGCTTGGGTGGGCTAGCGGTGCGAGGAGTAGAGACCCAGTACTTC	TRBD2	.	TRBV5-1	TRBJ2-5
CASSLGTEETQYF	TGTGCCAGCAGCTTAGGGACAGAAGAGACCCAGTACTTC	TRBD1	.	TRBV5-6	TRBJ2-5
CSSSPTHRLAGGDEQYF	TGTTCCAGCAGCCCGACCCACCGACTAGCGGGGGGGGACGAGCAGTACTTC	TRBD2	.	TRBV7-9	TRBJ2-7
CASSLSHRGRAYNEQFF	TGTGCCAGCAGTTTGTCCCACAGGGGAAGGGCCTACAATGAGCAGTTCTTC	TRBD1	.	TRBV28	TRBJ2-1
CASSKKDREQDEAFF	TGTGCCAGCAGCAAAAAGGACAGGGAGCAAGATGAAGCTTTCTTT	.	.	TRBV21-1	TRBJ1-1
CASSLGVQGPEKLFF	TGTGCCAGCAGCTTAGGGGTACAGGGCCCTGAAAAACTGTTTTTT	.	.	TRBV7-9	TRBJ1-4
CASSISGVVSGANVLTF	TGTGCCAGTAGTATCTCAGGGGTCGTCTCTGGGGCCAACGTCCTGACTTTC	.	few	TRBV19	TRBJ2-6
CATSTMRGASGSSYEQYF	TGTGCCACCAGCACGATGCGAGGGGCTAGCGGGAGCTCCTACGAGCAGTACTTC	TRBD2	.	TRBV15	TRBJ2-7
CASSQESSGRPPYNEQFF	TGCGCCAGCAGCCAAGAGAGTAGCGGGAGGCCCCCCTACAATGAGCAGTTCTTC	TRBD2	.	TRBV4-3	TRBJ2-1
CASSLNLGQGRYGYTF	TGTGCCAGCAGCCTAAACCTGGGGCAGGGGCGTTATGGCTACACCTTC	.	.	TRBV11-2	TRBJ1-2
CASRPLAKLAGVTDTQYF	TGTGCCAGCAGGCCTCTCGCCAAACTAGCGGGGGTCACAGATACGCAGTATTTT	TRBD2	.	TRBV5-6	TRBJ2-3
CSVGQGMDYGYTF	TGCAGCGTAGGACAGGGAATGGACTATGGCTACACCTTC	TRBD1	.	TRBV29-1	TRBJ1-2
CASSQESVIQYF	TGTGCCAGCAGCCAAGAATCAGTAATTCAGTATTTT	.	.	TRBV14	TRBJ2-3
CASSWGDRAYGYTF	TGCGCCAGCAGCTGGGGGGACAGAGCCTATGGCTACACCTTC	TRBD1	once	TRBV5-1	TRBJ1-2
CASSQTGTAFEQYF	TGTGCCAGCTCACAAACCGGGACAGCCTTCGAGCAGTACTTC	TRBD1	.	TRBV18	TRBJ2-7
CASSPLGPTGELFF	TGTGCCAGCTCACCCCTGGGCCCTACCGGGGAGCTGTTTTTT	.	.	TRBV18	TRBJ2-2
CASSLGTPRNQPQHF	TGTGCCAGCAGCTTAGGGACACCAAGAAATCAGCCCCAGCATTTT	.	.	TRBV7-9	TRBJ1-5
CASKGAAVSYEQYF	TGTGCCAGCAAGGGGGCAGCTGTGTCCTACGAGCAGTACTTC	TRBD1	.	TRBV6-1	TRBJ2-7
CASSLNGLAEETQYF	TGTGCCAGCAGCTTAAATGGTCTAGCGGAAGAGACCCAGTACTTC	TRBD2	.	TRBV7-2	TRBJ2-5
CSVEKDMNYNEQFF	TGCAGCGTTGAGAAGGACATGAACTACAATGAGCAGTTCTTC	.	.	TRBV29-1	TRBJ2-1
CASSIDRTGELFF	TGTGCCAGCAGCATAGATCGCACCGGGGAGCTGTTTTTT	.	.	TRBV5-4	TRBJ2-2
CASSLEGQGSYEQYF	TGTGCCAGCAGCTTAGAGGGACAGGGTTCCTACGAGCAGTACTTC	TRBD1	.	TRBV7-6	TRBJ2-7
CSSSIRESENTEAFF	TGTTCCAGCAGTATTAGGGAGTCAGAGAACACTGAAGCTTTCTTT	.	.	TRBV7-9	TRBJ1-1
CASSSTGTGNYGYTF	TGTGCCAGTAGTTCGACAGGGACAGGAAACTATGGCTACACCTTC	TRBD1	.	TRBV19	TRBJ1-2
CASSQNVAGVGETQYF	TGTGCCAGCAGCCAAAACGTCGCAGGGGTTGGAGAGACCCAGTACTTC	.	once	TRBV4-2	TRBJ2-5
CASSSGLAGAKEYF	TGTGCCAGCAGCTCGGGACTAGCGGGAGCGAAGGAGTACTTC	TRBD2	.	TRBV7-2	TRBJ2-5
CASSQAREELNGYTF	TGCGCCAGCAGCCAGGCTCGCGAGGAGTTGAATGGCTACACCTTC	.	.	TRBV4-3	TRBJ1-2
CASSPSGGNQPQHF	TGTGCCAGCAGTCCCTCGGGTGGCAATCAGCCCCAGCATTTT	.	.	TRBV6-5	TRBJ1-5
CASSVRQGGSGNTIYF	TGTGCCAGCAGTGTTCGACAGGGGGGCTCTGGAAACACCATATATTTT	TRBD1	.	TRBV6-1	TRBJ1-3
CASSPRTGAYGYTF	TGTGCCAGCAGTCCTAGGACAGGGGCCTATGGCTACACCTTC	TRBD1	.	TRBV7-2	TRBJ1-2
CAWSGRWDKDYEQYF	TGTGCCTGGAGCGGAAGATGGGACAAGGACTACGAGCAGTACTTC	.	.	TRBV30	TRBJ2-7
CASTGTSVLNEQFF	TGTGCCAGCACGGGGACTAGCGTCCTCAATGAGCAGTTCTTC	TRBD2	.	TRBV2	TRBJ2-1
CASSLGLAEPYEQYF	TGTGCCAGCAGCTTGGGACTAGCGGAGCCCTACGAGCAGTACTTC	TRBD2	.	TRBV5-4	TRBJ2-7
CASSFRDYGYTF	TGTGCCAGCAGCTTCCGAGACTATGGCTACACCTTC	.	few	TRBV11-2	TRBJ1-2
CASSLTGQGNQPQHF	TGCGCCAGCAGCTTGACGGGACAGGGCAATCAGCCCCAGCATTTT	TRBD1	.	TRBV5-1	TRBJ1-5
CASSVVTTDTQYF	TGTGCCAGCAGCGTAGTGACAACAGATACGCAGTATTTT	.	.	TRBV9	TRBJ2-3
CASSVRGNTEAFF	TGTGCCAGCAGCGTCCGAGGGAACACTGAAGCTTTCTTT	.	.	TRBV9	TRBJ1-1
CASSPRTESYEQYF	TGTGCCAGCAGTCCCCGGACAGAGTCCTACGAGCAGTACTTC	.	.	TRBV6-1	TRBJ2-7
CASSAQSNTEAFF	TGTGCCAGCAGCGCTCAGTCGAACACTGAAGCTTTCTTT	.	.	TRBV9	TRBJ1-1
CASSTGQRVMNTEAFF	TGTGCCAGTAGTACGGGACAGCGGGTCATGAACACTGAAGCTTTCTTT	TRBD1	few	TRBV19	TRBJ1-1
CASSRRDSGNSPLHF	TGTGCCAGCAGTCGACGGGACTCGGGGAATTCACCCCTCCACTTT	.	.	TRBV6-1	TRBJ1-6
CASSPLGENEQFF	TGTGCCAGCTCACCTTTGGGAGAAAATGAGCAGTTCTTC	.	.	TRBV18	TRBJ2-1
CAWSWLAGDEQYF	TGTGCCTGGAGTTGGCTAGCGGGAGACGAGCAGTACTTC	TRBD2	.	TRBV30	TRBJ2-7